The 20 T cell receptor beta chains below come from one sample, sequenced in a study of radiation and T cells in renal cell carcinoma. TCRdb's table, derived via immunoSEQ multiplex PCR, lists solely in-frame clones and lacks some. This sample has about 150,000 clones; about 87% occur once, and the top ten carry over 3.5%. As to time point: baseline pretreatment blood. Regarding treatment: 15 Gy SBRT to primary tumor, nephrectomy 4 weeks later. The source was blood, collected from a patient whose treatment included radiotherapy and nephrectomy. These receptors all come from a woman in her 70s with renal cell carcinoma.

The V and J genes are TRBV7-9 and TRBJ1-4, with D perhaps TRBD1 (6 bases). The CDR3 length is 13 residues. Deletions cut 6 bases from V and 10 bases from J, with 15 bases between. Germline values: CDR1 SEHNR, CDR2 FQNEAQ (reference sequence). CDR3 sequence reads: CASRNRAAGKLFF. The CDR3 coding sequence is TGTGCCAGCAGAAACAGGGCAGCGGGAAAACTGTTTTTT.

V gene TRBV2 combines with J gene TRBJ2-5, with 7 bases that match TRBD1. The CDR3 is 16 residues long. CDR1 is SNHLY, CDR2 FYNNEI, per germline. J was trimmed by 3 bases and V by 4 bases; bases with no gene match: 11. The CDR3, as DNA: TGTGCCAGCAGTGCTCCGGGACAGTATATTAAAGAGACCCAGTACTTC. Amino acids: CASSAPGQYIKETQYF.

The rearrangement uses TRBV6-5 and TRBJ1-5; TRBD1 is a possible D gene (6 bases). V was trimmed by 8 bases and J by 0 bases, leaving 14 bases between them. CDR1 is MNHEY and CDR2 is SVGAGI in the germline V gene. This CDR3 has 15 residues. The CDR3 spells CASGRGRNSNQPQHF. In DNA, the CDR3 is TGTGCCAGCGGGCGGGGGCGGAATAGCAATCAGCCCCAGCATTTT.

V and J are TRBV20-1 and TRBJ2-7; the D gene is possibly TRBD2 (5 bases). The CDR3 runs to 11 residues. V lost 5 bases and J 4 bases, leaving 9 bases between the germline ends. Per germline, CDR1 DFQATT and CDR2 SNEGSKA (reference sequence). The CDR3 region has the DNA TGCAGTGCTCGACTACCATACGAGCAGTACTTC. Encoded protein: CSARLPYEQYF.

The chain links TRBV6-1 to TRBJ2-1; tentative D call: TRBD1 (6 bases). This CDR3 is built from 15 residues. In germline, CDR1 is MNHNS, CDR2 SASEGT. Between the trimmed V and J ends, which lost 0 bases and 7 bases, there was a span of 13 bases. The CDR3 spells CASSEALGALNEQFF. CDR3 coding DNA: TGTGCCAGCAGTGAAGCATTGGGGGCTTTGAATGAGCAGTTCTTC.

This clone has a single count. The CDR3 nucleotides are TGCGCCAGCAGTCACCGACCGACGGGTCCAGAGACCCAGTACTTC. This codes for CASSHRPTGPETQYF. The chain uses TRBV5-1 and TRBJ2-5, with D unresolved. Deletions cut 5 bases from V and 4 bases from J, with 18 bases between. The germline V gene has CDR1 SGHRS and CDR2 YFSETQ. CDR3 size: 15 residues.

The chain joins TRBV28 to TRBJ2-7; no clear D. The CDR3 length is 15 residues. Germline lookup yields CDR1 MDHEN and CDR2 SYDVKM. Trimming left V 5 bases short and J 3 bases short, with 17 bases between. Here the CDR3 reads CASSDTKQTVYEQYF. CDR3 bases: TGTGCCAGCAGTGACACTAAGCAGACGGTCTACGAGCAGTACTTC.

The chain links TRBV6-1 to TRBJ2-3; D perhaps matches TRBD1 (6 bases). Germline loops: CDR1 MNHNS, CDR2 SASEGT. This CDR3 contains 15 residues. Trimming shortened V by 4 bases and J by 6 bases, and 17 bases separated the two germline ends. In DNA, the CDR3 is TGTGCCAGCAGTGTGAGACAGGTGCTGAGGGATACGCAGTATTTT. Encoded protein: CASSVRQVLRDTQYF.

The V call is TRBV27, the J call TRBJ1-1; 7 nucleotides align to TRBD1. Germline V gene lookup returns CDR1 MNHEY and CDR2 SMNVEV (reference sequence). The CDR3 covers 16 residues. V lost 4 bases to trimming and J lost 4 bases; unmatched junction nucleotides: 12. Here the CDR3 DNA reads TGTGCCAGCAGTTCACCCACAGGGGTCGGAGTCACTGAAGCTTTCTTT. Translation gives CASSSPTGVGVTEAFF.

This chain connects TRBV20-1 to TRBJ1-4; no firm D call. The germline V gene has CDR1 DFQATT and CDR2 SNEGSKA (reference sequence). V lost 5 bases and J 11 bases, leaving 12 bases between the germline ends. This CDR3 is built from 11 residues. This CDR3 is CSARTSGKLFF. As DNA, the CDR3 is TGCAGTGCTCGGACGTCCGGGAAACTGTTTTTT.

This sequence joins TRBV6-1 and TRBJ1-5; D is undetermined. V lost 2 bases and J 4 bases, leaving 9 bases between the germline ends. The CDR3 has 14 amino acids. Germline V gene lookup returns CDR1 MNHNS and CDR2 SASEGT. CDR3 in DNA: TGTGCCAGCAGTGAACACGGAATTAATCAGCCCCAGCATTTT. Protein: CASSEHGINQPQHF.

This chain links TRBV5-1 with TRBJ2-2; the D gene is possibly TRBD1 (5 bases). The CDR3 length is 22 residues. Germline CDR1 is SGHRS and CDR2 is YFSETQ. V lost 0 bases to trimming and J lost 0 bases, with 27 bases between them. The CDR3 DNA is TGCGCCAGCAGCTTGGCCCCCCCCCAGGGTTCTGGTCTACAACCGAACACCGGGGAGCTGTTTTTT. It is translated as CASSLAPPQGSGLQPNTGELFF.

The chain joins TRBV5-4 to TRBJ2-1; D tentatively reads TRBD1 or TRBD2 (6 bases each). Per the germline V gene, CDR1 is SGHNT and CDR2 is YYREEE (reference sequence). CDR3 length: 15 amino acids. V shed 4 bases and J shed 4 bases, with 15 bases lying between them. CDR3 nucleotides: TGTGCCAGCAGCCGGGATAGGGGGGCTTACAATGAGCAGTTCTTC. This sequence encodes CASSRDRGAYNEQFF.

V and J are TRBV6-6 and TRBJ1-4; weak D call: TRBD1 (5 bases). This CDR3 contains 13 residues. The germline V gene has CDR1 MNHNY and CDR2 SVGAGI (reference sequence). Trimming pared 6 bases from V and 0 bases from J, leaving 5 bases between. The CDR3 DNA is TGTGCCAGCAGGGGGGCAACTAATGAAAAACTGTTTTTT. Translated: CASRGATNEKLFF.

This clone was seen only once. The V gene is TRBV14, the J gene TRBJ1-2; D gene ambiguous. In germline, CDR1 is SGHDN, CDR2 FVKESK. The V end lost 0 bases, the J end lost 8 bases, and 13 bases lay between the germline ends. The CDR3 is 14 amino acids. CDR3 nucleotide sequence: TGTGCCAGCAGCCAAGATTATGGGATAGGAGGCTACACCTTC. This codes for CASSQDYGIGGYTF.

This rearrangement joins TRBV11-2 to TRBJ2-7; 7 bases map to TRBD1. The junction had 12 bases not matched to a gene; V was cut back by 4 bases and J by 0 bases. The CDR3 is 17 amino acids. Germline assignment: CDR1 SGHAT and CDR2 FQNNGV. DNA for the CDR3: TGTGCCAGCAGCTCAAACCTACAGGGGCCACGCTCCTACGAGCAGTACTTC. Translated: CASSSNLQGPRSYEQYF.

The CDR3 nucleotides read TGCGCCAGCTCCCTGGGACTAGGGCCCGAGCAGTACTTC. Residues: CASSLGLGPEQYF. The chain employs TRBV4-3 and TRBJ2-7, with 8 bases matching TRBD2. The CDR3 consists of 13 residues. Unmatched junction bases numbered 9, after V lost 8 bases and J lost 6 bases. Germline V gene sequence: CDR1 LGHNA, CDR2 YSLEER.

The chain links TRBV30 to TRBJ2-6; no clear D. Trimming took off 3 bases at V and 1 base at J, with 7 bases between the two ends. Per the germline V gene, CDR1 is GTSNPN and CDR2 is SVGIG (reference sequence). There are 14 residues in the CDR3. CDR3 region: CAWRWNSGANVLTF. The CDR3 nucleotides are TGTGCCTGGAGGTGGAATTCTGGGGCCAACGTCCTGACTTTC.

The chain carries TRBV4-2 and TRBJ2-3; D could derive from TRBD1 or TRBD2 (5 bases each). V was trimmed by 0 bases and J by 2 bases, leaving 15 bases between them. This CDR3 contains 17 residues. Germline V gives CDR1 LGHNA, CDR2 YNFKEQ. Written as DNA, the CDR3 is TGTGCCAGCAGCCAAGAATGGGCTAGCAGGGACACAGATACGCAGTATTTT. Its protein product is CASSQEWASRDTDTQYF.

The V gene is TRBV13, the J gene TRBJ2-5, with TRBD1 identical over 7 bases. The V and J ends lost 6 bases and 1 base, in that order; junction bases with no gene match: 5. Germline loops: CDR1 PRHDT, CDR2 FYEKMQ (reference sequence). The CDR3 contains 14 residues. DNA for the CDR3: TGTGCCAGCAGAGACAGGGCTATCCAAGAGACCCAGTACTTC. This translates into CASRDRAIQETQYF.